This T cell receptor beta chain was documented in a study of cytomegalovirus exposure and HLA in healthy donors. About this clone itself: Its antigen is not identified.

Amplification used 60 Vbeta primers and 13 Jbeta primers. This table comes from immunoSEQ multiplex PCR, and its TCRdb copy is limited to in-frame clones, with some not included. This repertoire shows 120,000 or so clones, more than 60% found once; its top ten account for more than 7%. Overall study findings and caveats: Rarity held for most TCR sequences, but there were some public TCRs that occurred in many donors.

V shed 1 base and J shed 4 bases, with 14 bases lying between them. Germline values: CDR1 SEHNR, CDR2 FQNEAQ (reference sequence). There are 15 residues in the CDR3. The sample taken for sequencing was PBMCs. The receptor comes from a woman in her forties or fifties in good health and CMV-seropositive. V and J are TRBV7-9 and TRBJ2-7; a possible D gene is TRBD1 (5 bases). CDR3 amino acids: CASSLGDQGFYEQYF. In DNA, the CDR3 is TGTGCCAGCAGCTTAGGGGATCAGGGATTTTACGAGCAGTACTTC.